This T cell receptor beta chain was recorded in a study of long-term antiretroviral therapy in people with HIV (dated by TCRdb to 2021 to 2024). With regard to the full study: Collection of the earliest samples took place about a decade ahead of the 2015 WHO recommendation for immediate ART, at a time when ART was typically delayed until CD4 counts fell. A retrospective serial study tested whether changes in peripheral blood TRB repertoire composition and diversity were associated with ART initiation and durable HIV suppression. A total of around 200 cryopreserved PBMC samples were contributed to the cohort by 30 adults with confirmed HIV infection, with samples collected serially over a mean of approximately six years (range 1-12). Among the approximately 30 participants with HIV, around ten were female. No cross-contamination during QIAcube processing was seen in test extractions of a monoclonal T-cell line run alongside 33 polyclonal samples.

The study at large found these results: Starting ART was linked to a significant rise in TRB diversity, yet even after long-term ART the diversity remained significantly lower than in transplant donor controls. No data were available on ART adherence, viral resistance or therapy changes, limiting inferences about post-ART repertoire changes. Because cell numbers in pre-ART samples were limited, unsorted PBMC were profiled instead of sorted CD4+ and CD8+ T cells. Limited PBMC availability meant only the TCR beta chain was sequenced, without alpha chain pairing. CDR3 length ranges in HIV repertoires were narrower than in controls, and network structure suggested an antigen-experienced repertoire with only a slight naive shift after ART. At every time point, the repertoire was dominated by expanded TRB clones first identified before ART initiation, although this dominance fluctuated and, in many PLHIV, declined after ART. The samples were dated from about 2003 to 2018, and the ART regimens that were used may be less effective than current ART regimens.

The immunoSEQ hsTCRB v3.0 assay was used at survey level resolution to sequence the TRB variable region. The targeted TRB sequencing depth was roughly 40,000-55,000 T-cell genomes per sample. Pooled TRB libraries were sequenced on an Illumina MiSeq with a v3 150-cycle kit. For the original study's pipeline: Repertoire analysis was run in R within a reproducible Nextflow workflow that covered QC, data transformation and analysis. Custom analyses were implemented in LymphoSeq2, an R package for AIRR-Seq data exploration. After excluding several samples that yielded fewer than 5000 total TRB sequences, approximately 180 HIV repertoires remained for analysis. Among the roughly 180 retained HIV repertoires, some 60 were collected before ART initiation and around 130 after ART initiation. Repertoires were downsampled to 5000 TRB nucleotide sequences, and summary statistics were averaged over 100 downsampling iterations. Only TRB sequences with CDR3 regions of at least seven amino acids were retained for analysis. Diversity was measured with a Shannon entropy-derived clonality score and the Gini coefficient. In repertoire networks, the top 5000 CDR3 amino acid sequences were linked whenever an edit distance of one separated two sequences. For TRB CDR3 amino acid sequences, GLIPH2 was used to predict antigen specificity groups and MHC restriction. CDR3 amino acid sequences were matched against VDJdb and McPAS-TCR to flag known CMV, EBV, HIV or tissue antigen associations. Pre-ART, post-ART and control groups were compared with Wilcoxon signed-rank tests and Holm-Bonferroni correction. TCRdb stores this immuneACCESS table with in-frame sequences only. Part of the clones is absent; in the studies checked, under half of the shortfall reflects unresolved V genes, and no reason is known for the rest. V and J calls and clone size are copied from that table; D and trimming were computed from the DNA. This sample lists about 38,000 clones; around 86% were detected once. The top ten clones comprise roughly 5% of the sample.

To be included, a participant needed at least one PBMC sample from before ART initiation plus at least two post-ART samples. Every participant with HIV received treatment in the United States of America. Before DNA extraction, cryopreserved samples of roughly 0.9-10 million PBMC were thawed and then washed. At the time of the earliest PBMC sample, participants with HIV were aged between about 23 and 55 years. PBMC samples from each participant spanned 1-4 timepoints before ART initiation and 2-8 timepoints after ART initiation, with a median of 7 samples. For every participant, serial HIV viral load, CD4+ T-cell count, ART history and demographic data were obtained. Using a Qiagen kit on a QIAcube, genomic DNA was extracted from unsorted PBMC, with samples processed in batches of 12. Note on this clone: Its specific antigen is unknown. No base-level quality is on record; no much larger clone is a single base apart.

The germline V gene (reference sequence) supplies CDR1 SGHNT and CDR2 YYREEE. From cysteine to phenylalanine, the CDR3 is 14 amino acids long. Just the 42-base CDR3 DNA is kept, in frame starting at base 1. After removal of 3 bases from V and 4 bases from J, the junction retains 7 bases not matched to a gene. This receptor was obtained from a man in his late teens or twenties with HIV. The chain was built from TRBV5-4 and TRBJ2-7, with 7 bases in between that match TRBD1. The sequences come from unsorted PBMCs, collected 1.5 years after starting antiretroviral therapy. The CDR3 reads CASSSDREMYEQYF. The sequenced DNA is TGTGCCAGCAGCTCCGACAGGGAAATGTACGAGCAGTACTTC.